One and the same sample provided the 30 T cell receptor beta chains below, sequenced in a study of blood T cell repertoires in COVID-19. Clones were sequenced by immunoSEQ multiplex PCR, and TCRdb holds only the in-frame ones, with some missing. This repertoire shows tens of thousands of clones, 85% found once; its top ten account for roughly 13%. The sequenced sample was peripheral blood. The source of these receptors is a human donor in a cohort sampled during active COVID-19.

In this sample, this clone turned up once. J is TRBJ2-3 and V is TRBV5-5, with a possible D match to TRBD1 (6 bases). Germline CDR1 reads SGHKS; CDR2 reads YYEKEE (reference sequence). Trimming removed 4 bases from V and 4 bases from J, with 13 bases in between. CDR3 length: 14 residues. In DNA, the CDR3 is TGTGCCAGCAGCCCTGGACAGAAGTCAGATACGCAGTATTTT. It codes for CASSPGQKSDTQYF.

V is TRBV18 and J is TRBJ1-4; D call uncertain. The V gene's germline CDR1 is KGHSH and CDR2 LQKENI. V was trimmed by 2 bases and J by 0 bases, leaving 7 bases between them. The CDR3 has 15 residues. CDR3 sequence (DNA): TGTGCCAGCTCACCAGAGGCCACAACTAATGAAAAACTGTTTTTT. The encoded protein is CASSPEATTNEKLFF.

This clone was seen more than once but under ten times. V and J are TRBV7-3 and TRBJ1-1, with a weak D call TRBD1 (5 bases). The length of the CDR3 is 14 residues. Germline V gene lookup returns CDR1 SGHTA and CDR2 FQGTGA. Trimming shortened V by 0 bases and J by 5 bases, and 10 bases separated the two germline ends. This CDR3 is CASSLTAGRTEAFF. The CDR3 DNA reads TGTGCCAGCAGCTTAACGGCAGGGAGGACTGAAGCTTTCTTT.

This chain joins TRBV6-5 and TRBJ2-7, with 7 bases lining up with TRBD1. Germline V gene sequence: CDR1 MNHEY, CDR2 SVGAGI. This CDR3 has 12 amino acids. V lost 6 bases, J lost 3 bases, and 2 bases stayed unmatched. CDR3 sequence (DNA): TGTGCCAGCAGAACAGGGGACTACGAGCAGTACTTC. This encodes CASRTGDYEQYF.

The rearrangement links TRBV13 to TRBJ2-3, with 9 bases that match TRBD1. With 5 bases clipped from V and 1 base from J, the junction kept 10 bases outside the gene matches. This CDR3 comprises 17 residues. Germline V gene data show CDR1 as PRHDT and CDR2 as FYEKMQ (reference sequence). The CDR3 nucleotides are TGTGCCAGCAGCCTCCGACAGGGGGTAAGGGGCACAGATACGCAGTATTTT. Translating it yields CASSLRQGVRGTDTQYF.

The chain uses TRBV5-6 and TRBJ2-3, with 11 bases lining up with TRBD2. CDR1 is SGHDT and CDR2 is YYEEEE in the germline V gene. The ends lost 2 bases at V and 0 bases at J; junction bases unmatched: 5. This CDR3 region has 17 residues. The CDR3 is CASSFRGLAASTDTQYF. In DNA form, the CDR3 reads TGTGCCAGCAGCTTTAGGGGACTAGCGGCTAGCACAGATACGCAGTATTTT.

The rearrangement links TRBV3-1 (or the pseudogene TRBV3-2) to TRBJ1-1; perhaps TRBD1 as D (6 bases). The CDR3 consists of 14 residues. Per germline, CDR1 LGHDT and CDR2 YNNKEL (reference sequence). With 5 bases removed from V and 1 base from J, the gap between germline ends came to 11 bases. The CDR3: CASSFGQSNTEAFF. The CDR3 DNA reads as TGTGCCAGCAGCTTTGGACAGTCGAACACTGAAGCTTTCTTT.

This chain links TRBV19 with TRBJ2-4; the match to TRBD2 covers 11 bases. Trimming cost V 6 bases and J 2 bases; bases outside gene matches: 12. This CDR3 contains 18 residues. Looked up from germline, CDR1 is LNHDA and CDR2 is SQIVND (reference sequence). CDR3 nucleotide sequence: TGTGCCAGTAGCTACAGTCAACCGACTAGCGGGACCAAAAACATTCAGTACTTC. This gives the protein CASSYSQPTSGTKNIQYF.

This sequence joins TRBV2 and TRBJ1-5; 7 bases fit TRBD1. Looked up from germline, CDR1 is SNHLY and CDR2 is FYNNEI. The CDR3 runs 13 residues. With 6 bases clipped from V and 4 bases from J, the junction kept 3 bases outside the gene matches. CDR3 DNA sequence: TGTGCCAGCAGGGGACAGATAAATCAGCCCCAGCATTTT. It translates to CASRGQINQPQHF.

The chain is built from TRBV7-9 and TRBJ1-1; TRBD1 matches at 7 bases. The trim removed 4 bases at V and 7 bases at J, leaving 9 bases unmatched. Germline values: CDR1 SEHNR, CDR2 FQNEAQ (reference sequence). The CDR3 covers 14 residues. CDR3 sequence: CASSSLGRGIEAFF. CDR3 in DNA: TGTGCCAGCAGCTCCCTGGGCAGGGGGATTGAAGCTTTCTTT.

The rearrangement links TRBV5-1 to TRBJ1-4, with no clear D. CDR1 and CDR2 (germline): SGHRS, YFSETQ. This CDR3 contains 17 residues. V dropped 4 bases and J dropped 3 bases, with 19 bases sitting between them. The CDR3 DNA sequence: TGCGCCAGCAGCGTAGCCGGCCCCACCCCCCCTAATGAAAAACTGTTTTTT. It yields the protein CASSVAGPTPPNEKLFF.

This chain joins TRBV10-3 and TRBJ1-4, with a possible D match to TRBD1 (5 bases). Germline V gives CDR1 ENHRY, CDR2 SYGVKD. The CDR3 runs to 14 residues. The V gene lost 10 bases and the J gene lost 7 bases, with 19 bases spanning the gap. Written as DNA, the CDR3 is TGTGCCAGTTCTTTGGCCGGTGACAGTGAAAAACTGTTTTTT. Its protein is CASSLAGDSEKLFF.

The chain employs TRBV11-2 and TRBJ2-7; 8 bases agree with TRBD1. The CDR3 length is 14 residues. J lost 3 bases, V lost 1 base, and 2 bases had no gene match. Germline assignment: CDR1 SGHAT and CDR2 FQNNGV. The CDR3 spells CASSLVDRGYEQYF. Written as DNA, the CDR3 is TGTGCCAGCAGCTTAGTAGACAGGGGCTACGAGCAGTACTTC.

The rearrangement joins TRBV5-1 to TRBJ2-3; 10 nucleotides align to TRBD2. V gave up 4 bases and J gave up 0 bases; unmatched junction bases: 8. Germline assignment: CDR1 SGHRS and CDR2 YFSETQ. This CDR3 region has 17 residues. The CDR3 reads CASSVGTSDPSTDTQYF. The CDR3 DNA is TGCGCCAGCAGCGTCGGGACTAGCGACCCTAGCACAGATACGCAGTATTTT.

This chain joins TRBV18 and TRBJ1-1, with D perhaps TRBD1 (5 bases). Germline V lookup: CDR1 KGHSH, CDR2 LQKENI. This CDR3 region has 13 residues. Trimming cost V 3 bases and J 6 bases, with 11 bases left between them. This CDR3 reads CASSPGPSPEAFF. For the CDR3, the DNA is TGTGCCAGCTCACCGGGGCCCTCCCCTGAAGCTTTCTTT.

This chain connects TRBV3-1 (or the pseudogene TRBV3-2) to TRBJ1-1; 10 nucleotides match TRBD1. There are 14 residues in the CDR3. Trimming cost V 4 bases and J 8 bases; bases outside gene matches: 7. Per the germline V gene, CDR1 is LGHDT and CDR2 is YNNKEL (reference sequence). The CDR3, as DNA: TGTGCCAGCAGCCCCCGCGGGACAGGGGCAGAAGCTTTCTTT. The encoded protein is CASSPRGTGAEAFF.

This clone was seen just once. This chain connects TRBV27 to TRBJ2-1, with 8 nucleotides matching TRBD2. CDR1 and CDR2 from the germline V gene are MNHEY and SMNVEV (reference sequence). The J segment lost 0 bases and the V segment lost 5 bases, leaving 6 bases of the junction unmatched. The CDR3 loop spans 16 amino acids. The CDR3 nucleotides are TGTGCCAGCAGTCAACCTAGCGGGTACTCCTACAATGAGCAGTTCTTC. Translated, it gives CASSQPSGYSYNEQFF.

The J gene is TRBJ2-2, the V gene TRBV6-5; D remains unclear. Trimming took off 8 bases at V and 4 bases at J, with 11 bases between the two ends. Germline V gives CDR1 MNHEY, CDR2 SVGAGI. The CDR3 length is 13 residues. CDR3 sequence: CASRRDGTGELFF. The CDR3 DNA reads as TGTGCCAGCCGGAGAGATGGCACCGGGGAGCTGTTTTTT.

The J gene is TRBJ2-7, the V gene TRBV4-1, with a possible D match to TRBD2 (6 bases). The germline V and J ends were trimmed by 0 bases and 7 bases, with 19 bases remaining between them. This CDR3 has 16 amino acids. Germline values: CDR1 MGHRA, CDR2 YSYEKL. The CDR3 DNA reads as TGCGCCAGCAGCCAAGATCACAGCGGGTGGTGGATGGAGCAGTACTTC. Protein: CASSQDHSGWWMEQYF.

This clone is medium-sized in the sample. The V and J genes are TRBV10-3 and TRBJ1-5, with D maybe TRBD1 (6 bases). The germline gives CDR1 ENHRY, CDR2 SYGVKD. Trimming left V 4 bases short and J 5 bases short, with 15 bases between. CDR3 length: 15 amino acids. This chain's CDR3 is CAISVSGEGDQPQHF. The CDR3 region has the DNA TGTGCCATCAGTGTTTCGGGTGAGGGGGATCAGCCCCAGCATTTT.

V usage is TRBV20-1 and J usage is TRBJ1-4, with 10 bases aligning to TRBD1. The length of the CDR3 is 17 residues. V dropped 3 bases and J dropped 1; count of bases not matched to a gene: 8. The germline V gene has CDR1 DFQATT and CDR2 SNEGSKA (reference sequence). The CDR3 protein is CSASGTGVGETNEKLFF. The CDR3 DNA sequence: TGCAGTGCTAGTGGGACAGGGGTTGGGGAAACTAATGAAAAACTGTTTTTT.

The chain joins TRBV27 to TRBJ2-6; unclear D gene. This CDR3 region has 15 residues. V lost 5 bases and J lost 2, with 10 bases in between. The germline V gene encodes CDR1 MNHEY and CDR2 SMNVEV (reference sequence). CDR3 residues: CASSPSRAGANVLTF. In DNA, the CDR3 is TGTGCCAGCAGTCCCTCCCGGGCTGGGGCCAACGTCCTGACTTTC. The full variable domain, its missing parts supplied by reference TRBV27 and TRBJ2-6, is EAQVTQNPRYLITVTGKKLTVTCSQNMNHEYMSWYRQDPGLGLRQIYYSMNVEVTDKGDVPEGYKVSRKEKRNFPLILESPSPNQTSLYFCASSPSRAGANVLTFGAGSRLTVL.

The chain is built from TRBV6-1 and TRBJ2-3; maybe TRBD1 (6 bases). The germline V and J ends were trimmed by 3 bases and 0 bases, with 7 bases remaining between them. CDR1 and CDR2 (germline): MNHNS, SASEGT. The CDR3 consists of 14 residues. The CDR3 DNA follows: TGTGCCAGCAGTGAGAGGGGGAGCACAGATACGCAGTATTTT. Amino acid sequence: CASSERGSTDTQYF.

The chain couples TRBV25-1 to TRBJ2-5, with TRBD1 as a possible D gene (5 bases). The CDR3 length is 14 residues. V lost 5 bases to trimming and J lost 4 bases, with 14 bases between them. CDR1 and CDR2 (germline): MGHDK, SYGVNS. CDR3 region: CASSSPPGRETQYF. The CDR3 bases are TGTGCCAGCAGTAGCCCCCCAGGGCGAGAGACCCAGTACTTC.

This chain joins TRBV11-2 and TRBJ2-1; 10 bases match TRBD1. With V trimmed by 5 bases and J by 4 bases, 5 bases remained unmatched. The CDR3 runs 15 residues. Germline CDR1 reads SGHAT; CDR2 reads FQNNGV. The CDR3 DNA reads as TGTGCCAGCAGCCGCGAGGACAGGGGGTACAATGAGCAGTTCTTC. Translation gives CASSREDRGYNEQFF.

The rearrangement joins TRBV5-1 to TRBJ2-5; TRBD1 matches at 10 bases. The germline gives CDR1 SGHRS, CDR2 YFSETQ. This CDR3 is 17 amino acids long. V lost 0 bases and J lost 5; bases outside the gene matches: 10. The CDR3: CASSLDPGQGNMETQYF. Here the CDR3 DNA reads TGCGCCAGCAGCTTGGACCCGGGACAGGGGAACATGGAGACCCAGTACTTC.

The chain is built from TRBV10-3 and TRBJ2-1; 9 nucleotides align to TRBD2. The CDR3 totals 13 residues. V was clipped by 10 bases and J by 6 bases; unmatched bases: 7. Germline-derived CDR1 and CDR2 are ENHRY and SYGVKD. In DNA form, the CDR3 reads TGTGCCACCGGGACTAGCTTGTTCAATGAGCAGTTCTTC. The encoded protein is CATGTSLFNEQFF.

This clone was counted only a few times. V usage is TRBV5-6 and J usage is TRBJ1-5; tentatively, D is TRBD1 (5 bases). The V end lost 3 bases, the J end lost 2 bases, and 15 bases lay between the germline ends. The CDR3 loop spans 16 amino acids. Germline CDR1 and CDR2: SGHDT and YYEEEE. CDR3 DNA: TGTGCCAGCAGCTCGGGGGACCCTCTGGGCAATCAGCCCCAGCATTTT. It translates to CASSSGDPLGNQPQHF.

The chain has TRBV29-1 and TRBJ2-1; 15 bases line up with TRBD2. This CDR3 has 15 residues. V trimming: 6 bases; J trimming: 8 bases; junction bases outside the gene matches: 8. Germline V gene lookup returns CDR1 SQVTM and CDR2 ANQGSEA. CDR3 coding DNA: TGCAGCGTGGCCGGACTAGCGGGGGGGCGGGATGAGCAGTTCTTC. Translation: CSVAGLAGGRDEQFF.

The chain employs TRBV7-2 and TRBJ2-5; 8 bases align to TRBD2. The junction had 10 bases not matched to a gene; V was cut back by 7 bases and J by 0 bases. CDR3 length: 16 residues. From germline, CDR1 is SGHTA and CDR2 FQGNSA. The CDR3 DNA is TGTGCCAGCACCCCTATGGGACTAGGTTACCAAGAGACCCAGTACTTC. Protein: CASTPMGLGYQETQYF.